This TCR beta chain was identified during a study of PD-1 blockade in classical Hodgkin lymphoma. Overall study: Nivolumab 3 mg/kg was given intravenously every 2 weeks. Whole-study results and caveats: CD4+ TCR diversity climbed significantly by C4D1, unlike CD8+ TCR diversity. Reports indicated that newly diagnosed patients had lower baseline TCR diversity than healthy donors did.

Following autologous stem cell transplantation, relapse occurred in every patient, and exposure to brentuximab vedotin varied. The study recorded best responses of complete response, partial response or progressive disease. The germline gives CDR1 SGHTS, CDR2 YDEGEE. Trimming removed 0 bases at V and 1 base at J, with 2 bases between. The CDR3 contains 12 residues. Assay: immunoSEQ multiplex PCR; the TCRdb copy retains only in-frame clones and omits some. The repertoire includes tens of thousands of clones, about 92% of them detected once, and 8% sits in the top ten. Turning to this clone: The antigen remains undetermined.

The source material was peripheral blood mononuclear cells (PBMCs), sampled at baseline. The chain carries TRBV5-8 and TRBJ2-7, with no clear D. This receptor was taken from a human donor with classical Hodgkin lymphoma. CDR3 loop: CASSLASYEQYF. In DNA, the CDR3 is TGTGCCAGCAGCTTGGCGTCCTACGAGCAGTACTTC.